These 23 T cell receptor beta chains were all obtained from the same sample, sequenced in a study of monozygotic twins with inflammatory bowel disease. TCRdb reprocessed the 5' RACE reads; each CDR3 protein has one entry and no DNA is given. The table lists a few hundred thousand distinct CDR3 sequences, with 2% to 3% in the top ten. The sequencing input was blood. The source is a human donor with ulcerative colitis or Crohn's disease, or a healthy co-twin of an affected twin (not recorded which).

V is TRBV15 and J is TRBJ2-1; there is no DNA to check the TCRdb D call of TRBD2. The CDR3 has 13 amino acids. Germline CDR1 LNHNV, CDR2 YYDKDF (reference sequence). The CDR3 reads CATSIQREGPQFF.

This chain joins TRBV11-3 and TRBJ2-5; TCRdb's D call, TRBD1, is unchecked because there is no DNA. The CDR3 runs to 16 residues. Germline CDR1 and CDR2: SGHNT and YENEEA. The CDR3 region is CASSSRDRDGQETQYF.

The chain couples TRBV7-2 to TRBJ2-2. Germline V lookup: CDR1 SGHTA, CDR2 FQGNSA. This CDR3 spans 14 amino acids. The CDR3 here is CASSYRFATGELFF. The entire variable domain, with the rest obtained from reference TRBV7-2 and TRBJ2-2, is as follows: GAGVSQSPSNKVTEKGKDVELRCDPISGHTALYWYRQSLGQGLEFLIYFQGNSAPDKSGLPSDRFSAERTGGSVSTLTIQRTQQEDSAVYLCASSYRFATGELFFGEGSRLTVL.

V usage is TRBV27 and J usage is TRBJ2-5; TCRdb selects TRBD1, and the lack of DNA leaves this call unchecked. Germline-derived CDR1 and CDR2 are MNHEY and SMNVEV (reference sequence). CDR3 length: 13 residues. The CDR3 is CASSFEPGGTQYF.

This chain connects TRBV5-4 to TRBJ2-1. CDR3 length: 12 amino acids. Looked up from germline, CDR1 is SGHNT and CDR2 is YYREEE (reference sequence). CDR3 loop: CASSYSNNEQFF.

This chain joins TRBV28 and TRBJ2-7. The CDR3 totals 14 residues. From germline, CDR1 is MDHEN and CDR2 SYDVKM. This CDR3 is CASSFVRHTKEQYF.

The chain employs TRBV18 and TRBJ2-1; TCRdb's D gene call, TRBD2, goes unchecked for lack of DNA. This CDR3 spans 15 amino acids. Germline assignment: CDR1 KGHSH and CDR2 LQKENI. The CDR3 region is CASSPKVAGEYEQFF.

The rearrangement links TRBV6-5 to TRBJ1-4; TCRdb's D call of TRBD1 is untestable without DNA. This CDR3 spans 15 amino acids. Germline values: CDR1 MNHEY, CDR2 SVGAGI. The CDR3 sequence is CASSYSRGTNEKLFF.

The V call is TRBV6-2 or TRBV6-3, the J call TRBJ1-5. From germline, CDR1 is MNHEY and CDR2 SVGEGT. The CDR3 covers 13 residues. The CDR3 region is CASSDGGYQPQHF.

The V gene is TRBV7-2, the J gene TRBJ1-3; TCRdb indicates TRBD1, and absent DNA this call remains unverified. CDR3 size: 15 residues. Germline CDR1 SGHTA, CDR2 FQGNSA. The CDR3: CASSLPPGSGNTIYF. The whole variable domain, remainder taken from reference TRBV7-2 and TRBJ1-3, is GAGVSQSPSNKVTEKGKDVELRCDPISGHTALYWYRQSLGQGLEFLIYFQGNSAPDKSGLPSDRFSAERTGGSVSTLTIQRTQQEDSAVYLCASSLPPGSGNTIYFGEGSWLTVV.

The J gene is TRBJ2-2, the V gene TRBV5-1. CDR3 length: 14 residues. CDR1 is SGHRS, CDR2 YFSETQ, per germline. CDR3 residues: CASSLSQSTGELFF.

The V gene is TRBV30, the J gene TRBJ2-7; checking the TCRdb D call of TRBD1 is not possible without DNA. CDR1 and CDR2 from the germline V gene are GTSNPN and SVGIG (reference sequence). CDR3 length: 13 residues. CDR3 protein: CAWSSGQGYEQYF. The variable domain in full, completed from reference TRBV30 and TRBJ2-7, reads SQTIHQWPATLVQPVGSPLSLECTVEGTSNPNLYWYRQAAGRGLQLLFYSVGIGQISSEVPQNLSASRPQDRQFILSSKKLLLSDSGFYLCAWSSGQGYEQYFGPGTRLTVT.

V gene TRBV5-6 combines with J gene TRBJ1-2; checking the TCRdb D call of TRBD1 is not possible without DNA. The CDR3 has 14 residues. CDR1 is SGHDT, CDR2 YYEEEE, per germline. CDR3 residues: CASRPWSQSGNYTF. Based on the CDR3 plus reference TRBV5-6 and TRBJ1-2, the full variable domain is DAGVTQSPTHLIKTRGQQVTLRCSPKSGHDTVSWYQQALGQGPQFIFQYYEEEERQRGNFPDRFSGHQFPNYSSELNVNALLLGDSALYLCASRPWSQSGNYTFGSGTRLTVV.

The V call is TRBV7-6, the J call TRBJ2-3; there is no DNA to check the TCRdb D call of TRBD1. Germline values: CDR1 SGHVS, CDR2 FNYEAQ. The CDR3 length is 15 residues. CDR3 in amino acids: CASSLGTGSTDTQYF.

This rearrangement joins TRBV7-2 to TRBJ1-5; with no DNA, the TCRdb D assignment of TRBD1 cannot be verified. CDR1 and CDR2 from the germline V gene are SGHTA and FQGNSA. The length of the CDR3 is 14 residues. CDR3 sequence: CASSLGFQGGPQHF.

V gene TRBV7-2 combines with J gene TRBJ2-7; the TCRdb call, TRBD2, lacks DNA for checking. This CDR3 region has 17 residues. Germline V gene data show CDR1 as SGHTA and CDR2 as FQGNSA. The CDR3 region is CASSLSGTSGGIYEQYF.

This sequence joins TRBV18 and TRBJ2-3; TCRdb returns TRBD2, unconfirmable since there is no DNA. This CDR3 has 18 residues. CDR1 and CDR2 from the germline V gene are KGHSH and LQKENI. The CDR3 spells CASSPGSGTFLFTDTQYF.

The chain recombines TRBV4-3 with TRBJ2-7. CDR1 is LGHNA, CDR2 YSLEER, per germline. The CDR3 is made up of 14 amino acids. The CDR3 here is CASSQGSSPYEQYF.

The V call is TRBV29-1, the J call TRBJ1-2; checking the TCRdb D call of TRBD1 is not possible without DNA. The CDR3 loop spans 11 amino acids. The germline gives CDR1 SQVTM, CDR2 ANQGSEA. This CDR3 is CSVEGTGGYTF. Variable domain in full (rest from reference TRBV29-1 and TRBJ1-2): SAVISQKPSRDICQRGTSLTIQCQVDSQVTMMFWYRQQPGQSLTLIATANQGSEATYESGFVIDKFPISRPNLTFSTLTVSNMSPEDSSIYLCSVEGTGGYTFGSGTRLTVV.

The V and J genes are TRBV19 and TRBJ2-3; TCRdb lists TRBD2, though no DNA is available to test this call. Germline V lookup: CDR1 LNHDA, CDR2 SQIVND (reference sequence). The CDR3 is 12 residues long. The chain's CDR3 is CASSPQADTQYF.

The chain combines TRBV20-1 with TRBJ1-2; TCRdb's D gene call, TRBD1, goes unchecked for lack of DNA. Germline V gene data show CDR1 as DFQATT and CDR2 as SNEGSKA (reference sequence). The CDR3 spans 13 residues. The CDR3 is CSARDGDRAGYTF.

This rearrangement joins TRBV7-6 to TRBJ1-1; TCRdb's assignment of TRBD1 cannot be checked, as there is no DNA. Germline V gene sequence: CDR1 SGHVS, CDR2 FNYEAQ. This CDR3 is built from 15 residues. The CDR3 spells CASSDGTAMNTEAFF.

The chain employs TRBV30 and TRBJ1-5. The CDR3 covers 13 residues. Germline-derived CDR1 and CDR2 are GTSNPN and SVGIG (reference sequence). CDR3 region: CAFKGVGNQPQHF.